A single TCR beta chain is shown here with its context. No antigen is known for it. Base-call qualities are not available, and no considerably larger clone is one nucleotide away. For sequencing of the TCRbeta CDR3 region, genomic DNA was extracted from the sorted cells. The immunoSEQ Assay was used for sequencing of TCRbeta CDR3 regions. Not all clones reach the TCRdb copy of this immuneACCESS table, which keeps in-frame sequences only. Checked studies attribute under half of the gap to unresolved V genes and leave the rest unexplained. The sample yields about 47,000 clones; 70% to 85% were counted once. The top ten constitute 2% to 3% of the sample. The trial excluded patients who had a history of autoimmune disease or who were on systemic immunosuppression. Peripheral blood for TCR sequencing was collected from all dose cohorts at baseline, on cycle 4 day 1, and on cycle 7 day 1. The samples were drawn from a first-in-human, open-label, multicenter phase I dose-escalation trial of ivuxolimab. The trial enrolled adults with locally advanced or metastatic head and neck squamous cell, hepatocellular, melanoma or renal cell carcinoma. CD4+ and CD8+ T cells were sorted separately from peripheral blood before TCR sequencing.

Including the terminal cysteine and phenylalanine, the CDR3 comprises 14 residues. Here the CDR3 DNA is all that survives: 42 bases in frame from base 1. V sheds 0 bases and J sheds 5 bases, leaving 9 bases between their ends. From the germline V gene, CDR1 is LGHNA and CDR2 is YSLEER. These data are taken from a study of OX40 agonist ivuxolimab in advanced cancers. With respect to the entire study: Ivuxolimab was a fully human IgG2 agonistic monoclonal antibody targeting the costimulatory receptor OX40 (CD134). Intravenous ivuxolimab was administered to patients every 2 weeks at six dose levels: 0.01, 0.1, 0.3, 1.5, 3 and 10 mg/kg. Among the 52 dose-escalation patients, 19 had hepatocellular carcinoma, roughly 15 melanoma, 9 renal cell carcinoma and 9 head and neck cancer. In the dose-escalation cohort, 65% to 85% of patients were male, and the mean age was 60 years with a range of about 23 to 79. Prior anti-PD-1, anti-PD-L1 or anti-CTLA-4 therapy was permitted, and checkpoint inhibitors had been received by approximately 39% of dose-escalation patients. Partial responses occurred in three dose-escalation patients: two with cutaneous melanoma and one with hepatocellular carcinoma. Peripheral TCRbeta sequencing aimed to test whether ivuxolimab altered TCR sequence diversity and caused clonal T-cell expansion. The paper covers the monotherapy dose-escalation part of the phase I ivuxolimab trial, which included N of about 56 patients. The full study reports these points: Low levels of normalized T-cell clonal expansion were also shown by some nonresponding patients. Antigen specificity was not determined for the clonally expanded peripheral T cells. At doses of 0.1 to 3.0 mg/kg, clonal expansion of both CD4+ and CD8+ T cells in blood was seen between baseline and week 6. In the 0.1-3.0 mg/kg groups, partial responders had among the lowest normalized peripheral clonal expansion, particularly in CD8+ T cells. On average, CD8+ T cells showed more expanded clones than CD4+ T cells after ivuxolimab.

The rearranged chain carries TRBV4-3 and TRBJ2-3; the D gene lacks a confident call. The clonotype was recovered from an adult with an advanced solid tumor such as melanoma, head and neck, liver or kidney cancer. Sequenced material: CD4+ or CD8+ T cells sorted from blood, taken in a trial of the OX40 agonist ivuxolimab. The sequenced DNA is TGCGCCAGCAGCCAAGATAACTGGCAAGATACGCAGTATTTT. It specifies CASSQDNWQDTQYF.